These 7 T cell receptor beta chains originate from one sample sequenced in a study of T cell responses to AZD1222 COVID-19 vaccine. TCRdb's copy holds only in-frame clones and misses some; the assay was immunoSEQ multiplex PCR. The profile shows 150,000 or so clones, roughly 90% of them singletons. This sample comprised peripheral blood, obtained on day 0 of AZD1222 vaccination. The receptors come from an adult in good health.

The V and J genes are TRBV9 and TRBJ2-2; 13 bases align to TRBD2. Unmatched junction bases numbered 5, after V lost 4 bases and J lost 5 bases. Per germline, CDR1 SGDLS and CDR2 YYNGEE. CDR3 length: 16 residues. As DNA, the CDR3 is TGTGCCAGCAGCCCCCAGGGACTAGCGGGGACCGGGGAGCTGTTTTTT. Translating gives CASSPQGLAGTGELFF.

The V call is TRBV19, the J call TRBJ1-2; TRBD1 might be the D (6 bases). The CDR3 totals 16 residues. Germline assignment: CDR1 LNHDA and CDR2 SQIVND (reference sequence). V gave up 3 bases and J gave up 2 bases, with 16 bases separating them. The CDR3 DNA reads as TGTGCCAGTAGTATGTGGGGGGGCGCGGGCAACTATGGCTACACCTTC. Its translation: CASSMWGGAGNYGYTF.

V gene TRBV27 combines with J gene TRBJ2-2; D remains unclear. Trimming left V 3 bases short and J 4 bases short, with 3 bases between. This CDR3 is 12 amino acids long. CDR1 MNHEY and CDR2 SMNVEV come from the germline V gene (reference sequence). CDR3 region: CASSLTTGELFF. DNA of the CDR3: TGTGCCAGCAGTTTGACCACCGGGGAGCTGTTTTTT.

The chain combines TRBV14 with TRBJ2-7; D is possibly TRBD1 (5 bases). This CDR3 has 14 amino acids. V lost 1 base, J lost 4 bases, and 11 bases lay in between. Germline V lookup: CDR1 SGHDN, CDR2 FVKESK. DNA of the CDR3: TGTGCCAGCAGCCAAGGGGGCAGGGCTTACGAGCAGTACTTC. Amino acids: CASSQGGRAYEQYF.

This clone was counted a single time. This chain links TRBV19 with TRBJ2-5; perhaps TRBD1 as D (5 bases). The CDR3 spans 14 residues. Trimming shortened V by 5 bases and J by 5 bases, and 15 bases separated the two germline ends. Per the germline V gene, CDR1 is LNHDA and CDR2 is SQIVND (reference sequence). CDR3 sequence: CASSPRVSRETQYF. The CDR3 DNA reads TGTGCCAGTAGTCCCAGGGTATCCCGGGAGACCCAGTACTTC.

V and J are TRBV28 and TRBJ2-1, with D perhaps matching TRBD1 or TRBD2 (9 bases each). Germline V CDR1 and CDR2: MDHEN, SYDVKM. The CDR3 runs 19 residues. The germline V and J ends were trimmed by 2 bases and 7 bases, with 27 bases remaining between them. The CDR3 sequence is CASSLNRGLGSGRRNEQFF. Here the CDR3 DNA reads TGTGCCAGCAGTTTAAACAGGGGGCTTGGTAGCGGGAGAAGAAATGAGCAGTTCTTC. Combining the CDR3 with reference TRBV28 and TRBJ2-1 gives the whole variable domain DVKVTQSSRYLVKRTGEKVFLECVQDMDHENMFWYRQDPGLGLRLIYFSYDVKMKEKGDIPEGYSVSREKKERFSLILESASTNQTSMYLCASSLNRGLGSGRRNEQFFGPGTRLTVL.

V usage is TRBV14 and J usage is TRBJ2-7, with a tentative D call TRBD2 (5 bases). V was cut by 0 bases and J by 4 bases, with 19 bases left in between. The CDR3 runs to 17 residues. Germline assignment: CDR1 SGHDN and CDR2 FVKESK. In nucleotides, the CDR3 is TGTGCCAGCAGCCAAGATGGGTCGGGATTCTCCCGTTACGAGCAGTACTTC. Protein product: CASSQDGSGFSRYEQYF.